The T cell receptor (beta chain) under discussion was sequenced for a study of tissue T cells after allogeneic stem cell transplantation. Study in general: Gastrointestinal graft-versus-host disease was present in all patients, each treated with several therapy lines. CD3+ T cells were flow-sorted when enough cells; otherwise DNA extracted directly.

Regarding this clone: Its antigen is undetermined.

Study conclusions and caveats: Sampling depth was limited, and the cohort was small and clinically varied.

Profiled with immunoSEQ multiplex PCR; TCRdb holds only in-frame clones, not every one. The sample has around 40,000 clones; 80% to 95% are singletons. From germline, CDR1 is SGHRS and CDR2 YFSETQ. This CDR3 has 14 residues. Trimming removed 3 bases from V and 4 bases from J; junction bases left unmatched: 5. The sequencing here drew on blood, taken before transplantation. The receptor's source is a woman between 40 and 69 years old who later had graft-versus-host disease after an allogeneic stem cell transplant. The chain employs TRBV5-1 and TRBJ2-5; 8 bases fit TRBD1. In nucleotides, the CDR3 is TGCGCCAGCAGCTATGGACAGGGAGGAGAGACCCAGTACTTC. It is translated as CASSYGQGGETQYF.